This T cell receptor (beta chain) was retrieved from a study of cytomegalovirus exposure and HLA in healthy donors. Profiled with immunoSEQ multiplex PCR; TCRdb holds only in-frame clones, not every one. The data contain some 160,000 clones, 85% to 90% of them singletons. General study results and limits: It was fewer than 200 TCR beta chains that were listed as cytomegalovirus-associated.

Remarks on this clone: Its specificity is not known.

Per germline, CDR1 MNHEY and CDR2 SMNVEV (reference sequence). The CDR3 runs to 15 residues. With 6 bases clipped from V and 4 bases from J, the junction kept 6 bases outside the gene matches. This clonotype was sampled from a man between 18 and 35 years old in good health and CMV-seronegative. This chain links TRBV27 with TRBJ2-3; 11 positions agree with TRBD1. The sample was PBMCs. The CDR3 DNA sequence: TGTGCCAGCAGATCCGGACAGGGGGCATCAGATACGCAGTATTTT. The encoded protein is CASRSGQGASDTQYF.